This TCR beta chain was observed in a study of blood T cell repertoires in COVID-19. Study-wide context: Acute-phase and convalescent COVID-19 samples originated in the United States, Italy and Spain.

The CDR3 is 17 residues long. The germline CDR1 and CDR2 sequences are LGHNA and YNFKEQ. V gave up 0 bases and J gave up 3 bases; unmatched junction bases: 9. Per the original data handling: Researchers report that nucleated cell counts were estimated from reference gene primer amplification. Profiled with immunoSEQ multiplex PCR; TCRdb holds only in-frame clones, not every one. V and J calls plus clone size are reproduced from that table; the DNA served to infer D and trimming. This table holds 200,000 to 300,000 clones, roughly 88% found once. Participants, about 18 to 90 years old, spanned around 26 US areas. Self-reported history from a screening survey and questionnaire set each donor's cohort.

J is TRBJ2-3 and V is TRBV4-2, with 7 bases matching TRBD2. The TCR comes from a woman aged 40 to 50 with acute COVID-19. Sample: PBMCs or T cells enriched from blood (not recorded which). CDR3: CASSQDWTLASTDTQYF. The CDR3 DNA is TGTGCCAGCAGCCAAGATTGGACACTAGCGTCAACAGATACGCAGTATTTT.